These T cell receptor beta chains were read from a single sample in a study of T-cell reconstitution after alpha-beta-depleted transplantation in children. One entry per CDR3 protein results from TCRdb running MiXCR on the PCR reads. Of approximately 70,000 distinct CDR3 sequences listed, approximately 4.4% are singletons. The input for sequencing was PBMCs, mostly from graft donor cells, taken 180 days after TCRalphabeta/CD19-depleted stem cell transplant. The source of these receptors is a boy in the first two years of life who had a stem cell transplant for acute myeloid leukemia, so the T cells may come from the graft donor. Each CDR3 is given with its conserved first and last residue. Fields, in order: D gene, clone size, CDR3 length, J gene, V gene, CDR3 protein, CDR3 DNA. D genes are given only for firm matches. Clone size is stated in some rows and not others, as once, few, many or a class when expanded.

- - 14 TRBJ2-7 TRBV6-7 CARLPGARVYEQYF TGTGCTAGACTGCCAGGGGCCAGGGTCTACGAGCAGTACTTC
TRBD2 few 15 TRBJ2-3 TRBV27 CASTSKGLAVNTQYF TGTGCCAGCACCTCCAAGGGACTAGCGGTAAATACGCAGTATTTT
TRBD2 many 15 TRBJ2-3 TRBV5-1 CASRSSGGAEDTQYF TGCGCCAGCAGATCCAGCGGGGGGGCTGAAGATACGCAGTATTTT
- many 15 TRBJ1-5 TRBV6-2/TRBV6-3 CASSYPGASNQPQHF TGTGCCAGCAGTTACCCGGGGGCTAGCAATCAGCCCCAGCATTTT
- many 14 TRBJ1-2 TRBV20-1 CSAREELPLYGYTF TGCAGTGCTAGGGAGGAACTACCTTTATATGGCTACACCTTC
- many 11 TRBJ2-2 TRBV19 CASRITGELFF TGTGCCAGTAGGATCACCGGGGAGCTGTTTTTT
- many 14 TRBJ2-7 TRBV7-9 CASSFTVSSYEQYF TGTGCCAGCAGCTTCACGGTTAGCTCCTACGAGCAGTACTTC
- many 14 TRBJ2-2 TRBV10-3 CAISAQQNTGELFF TGTGCCATCAGTGCGCAACAGAACACCGGGGAGCTGTTTTTT
- many 11 TRBJ2-7 TRBV11-2 CASSLVGEQYF TGTGCCAGCAGCTTAGTGGGCGAGCAGTACTTC
- many 15 TRBJ2-5 TRBV28 CASSHRSGTMQTQYF TGTGCCAGCAGTCACAGGAGTGGGACAATGCAGACCCAGTACTTC
- many 13 TRBJ2-7 TRBV12-3/TRBV12-4 CASSWHESYEQYF TGTGCCAGCAGTTGGCACGAGTCCTACGAGCAGTACTTC
TRBD1 many 15 TRBJ1-5 TRBV6-2/TRBV6-3 CASSQGAVSNQPQHF TGTGCCAGCAGTCAGGGGGCCGTTAGCAATCAGCCCCAGCATTTT
- many 19 TRBJ2-5 TRBV7-2 CASSPLRRGRDNIGETQYF TGTGCCAGCAGCCCCCTACGGCGGGGGCGGGATAACATAGGAGAGACCCAGTACTTC
- many 13 TRBJ1-2 TRBV24-1 CATSDSQGHGYTF TGTGCCACCAGTGATTCACAGGGACATGGCTACACCTTC
TRBD2 many 15 TRBJ2-1 TRBV4-1 CASSQGSGGAYEQFF TGCGCCAGCAGCCAAGGTAGCGGGGGGGCGTATGAGCAGTTCTTC
TRBD1 large 14 TRBJ1-1 TRBV9 CASSTGTGGTEAFF TGTGCCAGCAGCACCGGGACAGGGGGCACTGAAGCTTTCTTT
- many 15 TRBJ2-1 TRBV12-5 CASGPGVGGSREQFF TGTGCTAGTGGCCCCGGGGTGGGGGGCTCGAGGGAGCAGTTCTTC
TRBD2 many 19 TRBJ2-3 TRBV6-4 CASSTEGLAGGPGTDTQYF TGTGCCAGCAGTACGGAGGGGCTAGCGGGGGGGCCGGGCACAGATACGCAGTATTTT
- many 15 TRBJ2-1 TRBV5-1 CASCPGDGSYNEQFF TGCGCCAGCTGCCCCGGGGATGGCTCCTACAATGAGCAGTTCTTC
- many 16 TRBJ2-6 TRBV19 CASTPIGGTGANVLTF TGTGCCAGTACACCCATCGGGGGCACTGGGGCCAACGTCCTGACTTTC
- many 14 TRBJ2-5 TRBV20-1 CSAKRPGYQETQYF TGCAGTGCCAAACGGCCGGGGTACCAAGAGACCCAGTACTTC
- many 16 TRBJ2-1 TRBV28 CASSFDPWAGNNEQFF TGTGCCAGCAGTTTTGACCCATGGGCCGGGAACAATGAGCAGTTCTTC
- many 17 TRBJ2-1 TRBV28 CASSLDGRLILGGKQFF TGTGCCAGCAGTTTGGACGGGAGATTAATTTTGGGCGGTAAGCAGTTCTTC
TRBD1 many 15 TRBJ2-7 TRBV12-3/TRBV12-4 CASSLEGQGSYEQYF TGTGCCAGCAGTTTAGAGGGACAGGGCTCCTACGAGCAGTACTTC
TRBD2 many 15 TRBJ2-1 TRBV7-6 CASSFSGGAFNEQFF TGTGCCAGCAGCTTTAGCGGGGGGGCTTTCAATGAGCAGTTCTTC
TRBD2 many 16 TRBJ2-3 TRBV20-1 CSARMLSGGGTDTQYF TGCAGTGCTAGGATGCTGAGCGGGGGGGGCACAGATACGCAGTATTTT
TRBD1 few 15 TRBJ2-3 TRBV5-1 CASSSGTAFTDTQYF TGCGCCAGCAGCTCCGGGACAGCCTTTACAGATACGCAGTATTTT
- many 14 TRBJ1-5 TRBV7-9 CASSPGEVSQPQHF TGTGCCAGCAGTCCAGGGGAAGTGAGTCAGCCCCAGCATTTT
- many 15 TRBJ2-3 TRBV20-1 CTAFRRLISTDTQYF TGCACCGCCTTCCGGCGGCTAATTAGCACAGATACGCAGTATTTT
TRBD1 many 14 TRBJ2-5 TRBV5-1 CASSPQGEQETQYF TGCGCCAGCAGCCCACAGGGGGAGCAAGAGACCCAGTACTTC
- many 17 TRBJ2-4 TRBV20-1 CSAREGPRGQHKNIQYF TGCAGTGCTAGAGAGGGCCCTCGAGGCCAACACAAAAACATTCAGTACTTC
- many 15 TRBJ2-2 TRBV12-3/TRBV12-4 CASSPGTGGGGELFF TGTGCCAGCAGTCCTGGAACCGGAGGTGGCGGGGAGCTGTTTTTT